Sequencing of this T cell receptor (beta chain) was carried out in a study of radiotherapy plus CTLA-4 blockade in lung cancer. Clones were sequenced by immunoSEQ multiplex PCR, and TCRdb holds only the in-frame ones, with some missing. This sample yields 50,000 to 75,000 clones, of which approximately 80% are seen a single time; 4% to 5% belongs to the top ten. Worth noting for this clone: Its antigen is as yet unknown.

The CDR3 is 16 amino acids. The ends were cut back, 3 bases at V and 2 bases at J, with 17 bases in the middle. The germline CDR1 and CDR2 sequences are MGHDK and SYGVNS. The study's findings and limits: There was expansion of tumor-derived TCR clones in blood after radiotherapy plus ipilimumab.

The chain links TRBV25-1 to TRBJ2-7; a weak D match, TRBD1 (6 bases). This TCR came from a human donor with non-small cell lung cancer who had a complete response to radiotherapy plus ipilimumab. The sample here was peripheral blood, taken from a patient treated with radiotherapy plus ipilimumab. The CDR3 reads CASSETGNLGTYEQYF. In DNA form, the CDR3 reads TGTGCCAGCAGTGAGACAGGTAATCTGGGGACCTACGAGCAGTACTTC.